The clone carrying this TCR beta chain was seen at least ten times. Its antigen is not known. This entry belongs to a study of T cell repertoires in cytomegalovirus infection. Study-level background: CMV epitopes used comprised recently identified HLA-C-restricted ones and well-studied HLA-B-restricted ones. Both a matching HLA type and CMV infection were indicated by public TCR beta signatures.

Study outcomes and limitations: Clonotypes of TCR beta that were HLA-C-restricted and CMV-specific dominated the ex vivo response.

TCRdb re-called the reads through MiXCR, storing one row per CDR3 protein. The table lists 680,000 or so distinct CDR3 sequences, roughly 33% of them singletons. Trimming pared 0 bases from V and 3 bases from J, leaving 5 bases between. Germline V gene lookup returns CDR1 SGHTA and CDR2 FQGNSA. CDR3 length: 14 amino acids. Sequenced material: cultured PBMCs, taken from culture after CMV antigen stimulation. The sequence came from a human donor in good health (CMV status not recorded). Some clones in this sample may be carry-over from other donors' samples. V usage is TRBV7-2 and J usage is TRBJ1-4, with a possible D match to TRBD1 (5 bases). CDR3 bases: TGTGCCAGCAGCTTAGCGGGGGCTAATGAAAAACTGTTTTTT. This encodes CASSLAGANEKLFF.